The 17 T cell receptor beta chains given below trace back to one sample, sequenced in a study of T cells in Graves' hyperthyroidism and ophthalmopathy. The CDR3 regions of TCR beta were amplified from RNA transcripts. HTBI primers were the set used in a first-round RT-PCR of the TCR CDR3. TCRdb passed the multiplex PCR reads through MiXCR, listing each CDR3 protein once. The table records about 350,000 distinct CDR3 sequences, around 18% of them present only once. Sequences were obtained from blood. These receptors were collected from a woman aged 40 to 50 with Graves' ophthalmopathy.

This clonotype appeared once. This sequence joins TRBV19 and TRBJ1-1; D ambiguous. The germline V gene encodes CDR1 LNHDA and CDR2 SQIVND (reference sequence). Trimming took 3 bases from V and 1 from J, leaving 9 bases between them. The CDR3 spans 14 residues. CDR3 in amino acids: CASSMFVQNTEAFF. CDR3 in DNA: TGTGCCAGTAGTATGTTCGTACAGAACACTGAAGCTTTCTTT.

This clonotype was seen at least ten times. The chain combines TRBV30 with TRBJ1-6, with D unresolved. Germline assignment: CDR1 GTSNPN and CDR2 SVGIG (reference sequence). The CDR3 is 12 residues long. V was shortened by 0 bases and J by 7 bases, with 4 bases between the two germline ends. The CDR3: CAWSVRNSPLHF. The DNA of the CDR3 is TGTGCCTGGAGTGTCCGGAATTCACCCCTCCACTTT.

This clonotype was recorded many times. The V and J genes are TRBV6-5 and TRBJ2-7; D is ambiguous. Trimming pared 6 bases from V and 5 bases from J, leaving 14 bases between. CDR1 and CDR2 (germline): MNHEY, SVGAGI. The CDR3 has 13 residues. The CDR3 DNA reads TGTGCCAGCAGAAGGTCCAGGATCCACGAGCAGTACTTC. Translation: CASRRSRIHEQYF.

This clonotype was seen many times. V is TRBV5-1 and J is TRBJ2-7, with D possibly TRBD1 on 6 matching bases. Germline CDR1 reads SGHRS; CDR2 reads YFSETQ. Trimming took off 4 bases at V and 3 bases at J, with 20 bases between the two ends. This CDR3 contains 16 residues. The CDR3 DNA is TGCGCCAGCAGCAAAGAAGGGGACATCCCCCTCTACGAGCAGTACTTC. Translated: CASSKEGDIPLYEQYF.

The CDR3 spells CASSLLSGGAYGYTF. The CDR3 DNA is TGTGCCAGCAGTTTATTGTCGGGGGGCGCCTATGGCTACACCTTC. V gene TRBV28 combines with J gene TRBJ1-2; perhaps TRBD1 as D (6 bases). Trimming cost V 1 base and J 4 bases, with 13 bases left between them. The CDR3 length is 15 residues. Per germline, CDR1 MDHEN and CDR2 SYDVKM.

Ten or more counts support this clonotype. This chain connects TRBV28 to TRBJ1-1, with D possibly being TRBD1 (6 bases). Germline V CDR1 and CDR2: MDHEN, SYDVKM. V lost 3 bases and J lost 3, with 11 bases in between. The CDR3 spans 14 residues. CDR3: CASSFGGLYTEAFF. The CDR3 DNA reads TGTGCCAGCAGTTTTGGGGGGCTATACACTGAAGCTTTCTTT.

The gene calls are TRBV6-1 and TRBJ1-2, with 7 bases aligning to TRBD1. The V gene's germline CDR1 is MNHNS and CDR2 SASEGT. The CDR3 is made up of 14 amino acids. The V and J ends lost 4 bases and 4 bases, in that order; junction bases with no gene match: 6. CDR3 nucleotides: TGTGCCAGCAGTGTCGGGACAGACTTCTATGGCTACACCTTC. Its translation: CASSVGTDFYGYTF.

This clonotype showed up many times. The CDR3 DNA is TGTGCCAGCAGCCAAGATAGCGCCTCTGGTGGCTACACCTTC. Translation gives CASSQDSASGGYTF. The rearrangement uses TRBV3-1 and TRBJ1-2, with no clear D. Trimming pared 0 bases from V and 7 bases from J, leaving 12 bases between. The length of the CDR3 is 14 residues. The germline gives CDR1 LGHDT, CDR2 YNNKEL (reference sequence).

This clonotype has ten or more counts. The J gene is TRBJ2-7, the V gene TRBV19; D might be TRBD1 (5 bases). There are 13 residues in the CDR3. CDR1 and CDR2 (germline): LNHDA, SQIVND (reference sequence). Trimming shortened V by 9 bases and J by 1 base, and 13 bases separated the two germline ends. CDR3 in amino acids: CASSPGPSYEQYF. The CDR3 DNA reads as TGTGCCAGCAGCCCAGGGCCGTCCTACGAGCAGTACTTC.

Ten or more counts support this clonotype. The chain links TRBV6-1 to TRBJ1-5; possible D gene TRBD1, 6 bases. The CDR3 spans 15 residues. V was clipped by 1 base and J by 4 bases, with 11 bases between them. Germline V gene sequence: CDR1 MNHNS, CDR2 SASEGT. CDR3 region: CASSEGPGVNQPQHF. The CDR3 region has the DNA TGTGCCAGCAGTGAAGGTCCAGGGGTTAATCAGCCCCAGCATTTT.

This clonotype has at least ten counts. This sequence joins TRBV4-3 and TRBJ2-4; D may match TRBD1 or TRBD2 (5 bases each). Germline CDR1 and CDR2: LGHNA and YSLEER. The V and J ends lost 0 bases and 0 bases respectively, with 12 bases between them. The CDR3 runs to 17 residues. In nucleotides, the CDR3 is TGCGCCAGCAGCCAAGACGCCGGTGGGGGAGCCAAAAACATTCAGTACTTC. Amino acid sequence: CASSQDAGGGAKNIQYF.

This clonotype was detected many times. The chain is built from TRBV6-1 and TRBJ2-6; no reliable D call. The CDR3 has 14 residues. CDR1 is MNHNS and CDR2 is SASEGT in the germline V gene. The ends were cut back, 6 bases at V and 0 bases at J, with 6 bases in the middle. CDR3 protein: CASRQTSGANVLTF. CDR3 nucleotide sequence: TGTGCCAGCAGGCAGACCTCTGGGGCCAACGTCCTGACTTTC.

This clonotype was observed at least ten times. The V and J genes are TRBV12-3 or TRBV12-4 and TRBJ1-1; tentatively, D is TRBD1 (6 bases). The V end lost 7 bases, the J end lost 6 bases, and 12 bases lay between the germline ends. The CDR3 length is 12 residues. The CDR3 reads CASTYRVPEAFF. CDR3 DNA: TGTGCCAGCACTTACAGGGTTCCTGAAGCTTTCTTT.

This clonotype has at least ten counts. V and J are TRBV29-1 and TRBJ2-7; D remains unclear. Trimming took off 0 bases at V and 3 bases at J, with 12 bases between the two ends. CDR1 SQVTM and CDR2 ANQGSEA come from the germline V gene. The CDR3 spans 14 residues. CDR3 in amino acids: CSVEDSFLHYEQYF. The DNA of the CDR3 is TGCAGCGTTGAAGATAGTTTCTTACACTACGAGCAGTACTTC.

This clonotype was recorded many times. V gene TRBV19 combines with J gene TRBJ1-2; D uncertain. The CDR3 loop spans 16 amino acids. The germline CDR1 and CDR2 sequences are LNHDA and SQIVND (reference sequence). Between the trimmed V and J ends, which lost 10 bases and 0 bases, there was a span of 21 bases. In DNA, the CDR3 is TGTGCCACAACCCCGGACGGATACTCAGCTAACTATGGCTACACCTTC. It is translated as CATTPDGYSANYGYTF.

This clonotype occurred many times. The junction departs from germline at one end; a sequencing error may be responsible. The chain links TRBV28 to TRBJ2-5; TRBD1 agrees at 7 bases. The length of the CDR3 is 13 residues. Looked up from germline, CDR1 is MDHEN and CDR2 is SYDVKM. The CDR3 region has the DNA TGTGCCAGCAGTTTAGGTACCGGGACAGTTGGGAACTTC. Amino acid sequence: CASSLGTGTVGNF.

This clonotype was seen many times. V is TRBV15 and J is TRBJ1-2; the D gene is possibly TRBD1 (5 bases). Trimming removed 0 bases at V and 7 bases at J, with 12 bases between. The CDR3 length is 14 residues. Germline CDR1 LNHNV, CDR2 YYDKDF (reference sequence). This CDR3 reads CATSRDLGRGGYTF. CDR3 nucleotide sequence: TGTGCCACCAGCAGAGATCTGGGGCGGGGTGGCTACACCTTC.